This T cell receptor (beta chain) originates from a study of CD8 T cells in Susac syndrome. Study conclusions and caveats: It was acknowledged by the study that relatively few individuals were included in its TCR sequencing and HLA analysis.

The CDR3 totals 14 residues. From germline, CDR1 is MGHRA and CDR2 YSYEKL. As regards this clonotype: The antigen is undetermined. At one of its ends the junction is not consistent with the germline gene, which may arise from a read error.

cDNA came from roughly 0.53 to 1 ug RNA primed by random hexamers. Coverage of TCR beta CDR3 amplification by immunoSEQ multiplex PCR extended to 54 Vbeta and 13 Jbeta. TCRdb called the immunoSEQ multiplex PCR reads again in MiXCR, with one record for every CDR3 protein. The profile covers about 280,000 distinct CDR3 sequences, with roughly 81% appearing a single time and about 0.11% taken by the ten largest. V usage is TRBV4-1 and J usage is TRBJ2-1, with unresolved D. Material for sequencing was CD8+ T cells from PBMCs. The TCR comes from a human donor with multiple sclerosis. The CDR3 DNA follows: TGCGCCAACAGCCAAGAGCCGTTTAACAATGAGCAGTTCTTC. Translated: CANSQEPFNNEQFF.